What follows are 22 T cell receptor beta chains derived from one specimen sequenced in a study of T cells after yellow fever vaccination. TCRdb fed the 5' RACE reads into MiXCR, producing one record per CDR3 protein. The top ten hold approximately 2.5% of the sample, which has roughly 160,000 distinct CDR3 sequences, more than 5.5% seen once. The sequences come from CD4+ T cells sorted from PBMCs, collected roughly 5 days after the first yellow fever vaccination. The source of these receptors is a man between 18 and 29 years old who received the YFV17D yellow fever vaccine.

Ten or more counts support this clonotype. CDR3 amino acids: CASSQALAGFTDTQYF. The CDR3 bases are TGTGCCAGCAGCCAAGCGCTAGCGGGGTTCACAGATACGCAGTATTTT. The rearrangement joins TRBV3-1 to TRBJ2-3; 9 bases align to TRBD2. The trim removed 1 base at V and 2 bases at J, leaving 4 bases unmatched. The CDR3 contains 16 residues. CDR1 and CDR2 from the germline V gene are LGHDT and YNNKEL (reference sequence).

This chain connects TRBV7-2 to TRBJ2-3, with D unresolved. Trimming removed 0 bases at V and 6 bases at J, with 16 bases between. This CDR3 comprises 16 residues. Germline values: CDR1 SGHTA, CDR2 FQGNSA. The CDR3 sequence: CASSLAPAAVSDTQYF. CDR3 sequence (DNA): TGTGCCAGCAGCTTAGCCCCAGCTGCGGTTTCCGATACGCAGTATTTT.

In this sample, this clonotype turned up a few times. This chain connects TRBV5-4 to TRBJ2-3; no definite D call. V lost 4 bases, J lost 6 bases, and 9 bases lay in between. The CDR3 runs 12 residues. Germline V gives CDR1 SGHNT, CDR2 YYREEE (reference sequence). CDR3 in amino acids: CASSPRWDTQYF. The CDR3, as DNA: TGTGCCAGCAGCCCCAGGTGGGATACGCAGTATTTT.

Worth noting for this clonotype: A much more abundant neighbour one base away suggests this may be a read error. The CDR3 region has the DNA TGCAGTGCCACCGATACCCGGGGGGAAACAGATACGCAGTATTTT. It encodes CSATDTRGETDTQYF. V usage is TRBV20-1 and J usage is TRBJ2-3; 7 bases agree with TRBD2. The CDR3 consists of 15 residues. Germline CDR1 is DFQATT and CDR2 is SNEGSKA (reference sequence). V was pared by 6 bases and J by 3 bases, with 12 bases of the junction left unmatched.

This clonotype was recorded at least ten times. The chain uses TRBV15 and TRBJ2-2; TRBD1 matches 8 bases. Germline trimming cut 1 base from V and 5 bases from J; bases unmatched to any gene: 3. This CDR3 is built from 15 residues. Germline V gene lookup returns CDR1 LNHNV and CDR2 YYDKDF (reference sequence). For the CDR3, the DNA is TGTGCCACCAGCAGAGCCGGACAGGGTACCGGGGAGCTGTTTTTT. Amino acid sequence: CATSRAGQGTGELFF.

This clonotype was counted many times. The chain combines TRBV6-6 with TRBJ2-5, with D hard to call. CDR1 is MNHNY and CDR2 is SVGAGI in the germline V gene (reference sequence). There are 11 residues in the CDR3. Trimming left V 5 bases short and J 5 bases short, with 6 bases between. The CDR3 loop is CASSDVETQYF. In nucleotides, the CDR3 is TGTGCCAGCAGTGACGTCGAGACCCAGTACTTC.

This clonotype was counted at least ten times. The germline gene is not matched at one end of the junction; a read error may be the cause. The V call is TRBV7-7, the J call TRBJ2-1; D is unclear. This CDR3 has 13 residues. The V gene's germline CDR1 is SSHAT and CDR2 FNYEAQ (reference sequence). The CDR3 here is CASSLESRDEQFF. CDR3 sequence (DNA): TGTGCTAGCAGCTTGGAGAGCCGGGATGAGCAGTTCTTC.

This clonotype came up many times. The chain carries TRBV29-1 and TRBJ2-3; TRBD2 matches 9 bases. The CDR3 is made up of 17 amino acids. V was clipped by 4 bases and J by 1 base; unmatched bases: 12. CDR1 and CDR2 from the germline V gene are SQVTM and ANQGSEA. CDR3 DNA sequence: TGCAGCGTTGGCCCGATCCATACTAGCGGGCGCACAGATACGCAGTATTTT. Amino acids: CSVGPIHTSGRTDTQYF.

This sequence joins TRBV7-3 and TRBJ1-6; possible D gene TRBD1, 5 bases. The V end lost 2 bases, the J end lost 0 bases, and 8 bases lay between the germline ends. Per germline, CDR1 SGHTA and CDR2 FQGTGA. The CDR3 consists of 16 residues. CDR3 protein: CASSLSGDSYNSPLHF. The CDR3 DNA follows: TGTGCCAGCAGCTTATCGGGGGACTCCTATAATTCACCCCTCCACTTT. The full variable domain, rest sourced from reference TRBV7-3 and TRBJ1-6, is GAGVSQTPSNKVTEKGKYVELRCDPISGHTALYWYRQSLGQGPEFLIYFQGTGAADDSGLPNDRFFAVRPEGSVSTLKIQRTERGDSAVYLCASSLSGDSYNSPLHFGNGTRLTVT.

This clonotype was detected only a few times. The chain uses TRBV11-1 and TRBJ2-1, with D possibly being TRBD1 or TRBD2 (5 bases each). CDR3 length: 15 residues. Germline-derived CDR1 and CDR2 are SGHAT and FQDESV (reference sequence). V shed 5 bases and J shed 6 bases, with 17 bases lying between them. The CDR3 DNA sequence: TGTGCCAGCAGCGTTACCGGGACCACCCGCAATGAGCAGTTCTTC. Its protein is CASSVTGTTRNEQFF.

Comments on this clonotype: This could be a read error, since a much larger clone is one nucleotide away. The rearrangement links TRBV7-8 to TRBJ2-1, with D perhaps matching TRBD2 (6 bases). This CDR3 is 15 amino acids long. Germline CDR1 and CDR2: SGHVS and FQNEAQ. Trimming shortened V by 4 bases and J by 7 bases, and 17 bases separated the two germline ends. CDR3 in DNA: TGTGCCAGCAGCTCTCTCCGGGGGTGGAGTAATGAGCAGTTCTTC. It is translated as CASSSLRGWSNEQFF. Filled out from reference TRBV7-8 and TRBJ2-1, the complete variable domain reads GAGVSQSPRYKVAKRGQDVALRCDPISGHVSLFWYQQALGQGPEFLTYFQNEAQLDKSGLPSDRFFAERPEGSVSTLKIQRTQQEDSAVYLCASSSLRGWSNEQFFGPGTRLTVL.

V and J are TRBV21-1 and TRBJ1-5. TRBV21-1 is given as a pseudogene. The CDR3 has 12 amino acids. The CDR3 sequence: CASPEGDQPQHF. In DNA form, the CDR3 reads TGTGCCAGCCCCGAGGGAGATCAGCCCCAGCATTTT.

This clonotype was detected only a few times. V usage is TRBV5-1 and J usage is TRBJ2-3; TRBD2 matches at 8 bases. The germline V gene has CDR1 SGHRS and CDR2 YFSETQ. This CDR3 region has 14 residues. V was clipped by 7 bases and J by 2 bases; unmatched bases: 6. CDR3 bases: TGCGCCAGCGGAGCGGGGGAGCACACAGATACGCAGTATTTT. It translates to CASGAGEHTDTQYF.

This clonotype was recorded a few times. The J gene is TRBJ1-5, the V gene TRBV12-3 or TRBV12-4; D is ambiguous. CDR3 size: 16 residues. Trimming removed 5 bases at V and 1 base at J, with 15 bases between. CDR3 in amino acids: CASSLALIWSNQPQHF. CDR3 bases: TGTGCCAGCAGTCTGGCCCTTATTTGGAGCAATCAGCCCCAGCATTTT.

At least ten counts were recorded for this clonotype. V gene TRBV7-2 combines with J gene TRBJ2-1; TRBD1 matches at 7 bases. This CDR3 is built from 13 residues. Unmatched junction bases numbered 3, after V lost 5 bases and J lost 5 bases. CDR1 and CDR2 (germline): SGHTA, FQGNSA. CDR3 in amino acids: CASSKGQHNEQFF. CDR3 DNA: TGTGCCAGCAGCAAGGGACAGCACAATGAGCAGTTCTTC. Full variable domain (outside the CDR3, taken from reference TRBV7-2 and TRBJ2-1): GAGVSQSPSNKVTEKGKDVELRCDPISGHTALYWYRQSLGQGLEFLIYFQGNSAPDKSGLPSDRFSAERTGGSVSTLTIQRTQQEDSAVYLCASSKGQHNEQFFGPGTRLTVL.

This clonotype was seen at least ten times. The rearrangement links TRBV7-6 to TRBJ1-1, with 7 bases lining up with TRBD1. This CDR3 is built from 15 residues. V dropped 3 bases and J dropped 0; count of bases not matched to a gene: 4. Germline values: CDR1 SGHVS, CDR2 FNYEAQ. The CDR3 spells CASSFSGGLNTEAFF. CDR3 coding DNA: TGTGCCAGCAGCTTCTCAGGGGGACTGAACACTGAAGCTTTCTTT.

This clonotype has ten or more counts. The chain is built from TRBV7-9 and TRBJ1-2, with 9 bases that match TRBD1. The CDR3 contains 16 residues. The germline CDR1 and CDR2 sequences are SEHNR and FQNEAQ (reference sequence). J lost 0 bases, V lost 2 bases, and 4 bases had no gene match. CDR3 amino acids: CASSLNRGRTNYGYTF. In nucleotides, the CDR3 is TGTGCCAGCAGCTTAAACAGGGGGCGAACTAACTATGGCTACACCTTC.

The sample holds a few counts of this clonotype. CDR3 nucleotides: TGTGCCAGCAGCCAAGTCGGGACCTACGAGCAGTACGTC. Its protein is CASSQVGTYEQYV. J is TRBJ2-7 and V is TRBV14; TRBD2 might be the D (5 bases). The CDR3 has 13 amino acids. CDR1 and CDR2 from the germline V gene are SGHDN and FVKESK. With 1 base removed from V and 2 bases from J, the gap between germline ends came to 6 bases.

The sample holds many counts of this clonotype. The chain uses TRBV28 and TRBJ2-7, with D hard to call. The CDR3 loop spans 13 amino acids. Trimming left V 5 bases short and J 7 bases short, with 15 bases between. Germline V gene lookup returns CDR1 MDHEN and CDR2 SYDVKM. In DNA form, the CDR3 reads TGTGCCAGCAGTAAAGGGTGGTCGGAAGAGCAGTACGTC. Protein sequence: CASSKGWSEEQYV.

This clonotype has more than one count but fewer than ten. V and J are TRBV7-2 and TRBJ1-5, with D possibly TRBD1 on 5 matching bases. The CDR3 has 13 residues. V lost 5 bases, J lost 7 bases, and 12 bases lay in between. The germline CDR1 and CDR2 sequences are SGHTA and FQGNSA. The DNA for the CDR3 is TGTGCCAGCAGCGAGGGACGACGGCAGCCCCAGCATTTT. Amino acid sequence: CASSEGRRQPQHF.

This clonotype was observed a handful of times. This chain joins TRBV18 and TRBJ2-3; no firm D call. This CDR3 has 14 amino acids. Germline V lookup: CDR1 KGHSH, CDR2 LQKENI. Trimming stripped 3 bases from V and 0 bases from J, with 7 bases between. CDR3 in DNA: TGTGCCAGCTCACCCCGAGATAGCACAGATACGCAGTATTTT. It codes for CASSPRDSTDTQYF.

This clonotype was picked up many times. This sequence joins TRBV4-1 and TRBJ2-7; maybe TRBD2 (6 bases). The CDR3 is 13 residues long. Trimming pared 5 bases from V and 6 bases from J, leaving 14 bases between. The germline gives CDR1 MGHRA, CDR2 YSYEKL. The CDR3 reads CASSVGTGLEQYV. CDR3 in DNA: TGCGCCAGCAGCGTAGGGACGGGACTCGAGCAGTACGTC.